The 8 T cell receptor beta chains presented below share a single source sample, sequenced in a study of OX40 agonist ivuxolimab in advanced cancers. TCRdb's copy holds only in-frame clones and misses some; the assay was immunoSEQ multiplex PCR. The profile shows approximately 79,000 clones, around 87% of them singletons. Sample: CD4+ or CD8+ T cells sorted from blood, taken in a trial of the OX40 agonist ivuxolimab. The receptors come from an adult with an advanced solid tumor such as melanoma, head and neck, liver or kidney cancer.

This clone was seen a single time. Here the CDR3 DNA reads TGTGCCAGCTCGGGAGACGGGACAGGGAGAGAGACCCAGTACTTC. Residues: CASSGDGTGRETQYF. This rearrangement joins TRBV18 to TRBJ2-5, with 9 bases aligning to TRBD1. V trimming: 6 bases; J trimming: 4 bases; junction bases outside the gene matches: 9. The CDR3 spans 15 residues. Germline CDR1 KGHSH, CDR2 LQKENI. Full variable domain (rest looked up from reference TRBV18 and TRBJ2-5): NAGVMQNPRHLVRRRGQEARLRCSPMKGHSHVYWYRQLPEEGLKFMVYLQKENIIDESGMPKERFSAEFPKEGPSILRIQQVVRGDSAAYFCASSGDGTGRETQYFGPGTRLLVL.

This CDR3 is CASSRGGQGSGYGYTF. The CDR3 DNA reads as TGTGCCAGCAGCCGGGGAGGTCAGGGGTCGGGCTATGGCTACACCTTC. This chain links TRBV5-4 with TRBJ1-2; tentatively, D is TRBD1 (6 bases). The germline V gene has CDR1 SGHNT and CDR2 YYREEE (reference sequence). Trimming removed 4 bases from V and 4 bases from J, with 20 bases in between. The CDR3 has 16 amino acids.

V and J are TRBV5-4 and TRBJ2-3, with TRBD1 matching over 9 bases. The CDR3 is 15 residues long. V was clipped by 1 base and J by 3 bases; unmatched bases: 3. From germline, CDR1 is SGHNT and CDR2 YYREEE (reference sequence). The CDR3 reads CASSLTGGLTDTQYF. CDR3 sequence (DNA): TGTGCCAGCAGCTTGACAGGGGGCCTTACAGATACGCAGTATTTT.

The rearrangement joins TRBV5-6 to TRBJ1-1, with 8 bases matching TRBD1. The V and J ends lost 4 bases and 1 base, in that order; junction bases with no gene match: 6. The CDR3 sequence is 15 residues long. Germline V gene data show CDR1 as SGHDT and CDR2 as YYEEEE. In nucleotides, the CDR3 is TGTGCCAGCAGCCTACAGGGGGAATGGAACACTGAAGCTTTCTTT. It is translated as CASSLQGEWNTEAFF.

The J gene is TRBJ2-4, the V gene TRBV7-3; the D is unclear. Between the trimmed V and J ends, which lost 1 base and 0 bases, there was a span of 10 bases. Germline values: CDR1 SGHTA, CDR2 FQGTGA. This CDR3 spans 16 amino acids. As DNA, the CDR3 is TGTGCCAGCAGCTTAATGGGCTCGGGAGCCAAAAACATTCAGTACTTC. This gives the protein CASSLMGSGAKNIQYF.

The chain combines TRBV20-1 with TRBJ2-5; a weak D match, TRBD2 (5 bases). The end of the DNA is better explained by TRBJ2-7, so the J call may be wrong. Germline V gives CDR1 DFQATT, CDR2 SNEGSKA (reference sequence). CDR3 size: 11 residues. In DNA, the CDR3 is TGCAGTGCCAGACAAGGGAGCGAGCAGTACTTC. Translating it yields CSARQGSEQYF.

This chain uses TRBV5-1 with TRBJ2-1, with TRBD2 matching 11 bases. In germline, CDR1 is SGHRS, CDR2 YFSETQ. CDR3 size: 15 residues. V lost 1 base and J lost 8; bases outside the gene matches: 5. CDR3 sequence reads: CASSLRASGGHEQFF. Written as DNA, the CDR3 is TGCGCCAGCAGCTTGCGGGCTAGCGGGGGGCATGAGCAGTTCTTC.

There are a few counts of this clone. The J gene is TRBJ2-3, the V gene TRBV11-2; D is uncertain. Looked up from germline, CDR1 is SGHAT and CDR2 is FQNNGV. The V and J ends lost 2 bases and 4 bases respectively, with 10 bases between them. The CDR3 covers 14 residues. CDR3 region: CASSLLGFADTQYF. For the CDR3, the DNA is TGTGCCAGCAGCTTACTAGGGTTCGCAGATACGCAGTATTTT.